The following is a TCR beta chain sequence with its context. Only in-frame clones appear in the TCRdb table, and some are missing; sequencing was by immunoSEQ multiplex PCR. The data hold 250,000 to 300,000 clones, with around 86% observed a single time. CDR3 length equals 13 residues. Losses at the gene ends were 0 bases for V and 8 bases for J; bases not matched to a gene: 0. Germline loops: CDR1 LNHNV, CDR2 YYDKDF (reference sequence). In terms of age and location, participants ranged from roughly 18 to 100 years and lived in about two dozen US areas. The data are from a study of blood T cell repertoires in COVID-19.

The clonotype comes from a woman aged 40 to 50 who had recovered from COVID-19. This sequence joins TRBV15 and TRBJ1-4, with 7 bases matching TRBD1. Sequencing was done on a sample of PBMCs or T cells enriched from blood (not recorded which). The CDR3 loop is CATSRETGEKLFF. The DNA for the CDR3 is TGTGCCACCAGCAGAGAGACAGGGGAAAAACTGTTTTTT.